The 19 T cell receptor beta chains below all came from one sample that was sequenced in a study of blood T cells in healthy people across ages. The authors ran a second PCR of 7 to 11 cycles using a sample-barcoded 5' primer and a J-beta primer mix. MiXCR, run by TCRdb on the 5' RACE reads, gives a single entry per CDR3 protein. The data contain 1.5 million to 2 million distinct CDR3 sequences, roughly 30% of them singletons. Material for sequencing was blood. These receptors all come from a woman aged 25 to 39 in good health.

This chain joins TRBV15 and TRBJ2-7, with D perhaps matching TRBD1 or TRBD2 (5 bases each). CDR1 LNHNV and CDR2 YYDKDF come from the germline V gene (reference sequence). Trimming removed 3 bases at V and 6 bases at J, with 24 bases between. This CDR3 spans 17 amino acids. The CDR3 coding sequence is TGTGCCACCAGCAGGGACCGTTCAGGGTCTGAGGGCTCCGAGCAGTACTTC. Amino acids: CATSRDRSGSEGSEQYF.

This clonotype occurred many times. The chain couples TRBV29-1 to TRBJ1-2; no reliable D call. This CDR3 is built from 12 residues. Germline lookup yields CDR1 SQVTM and CDR2 ANQGSEA. The V gene lost 8 bases and the J gene lost 4 bases, with 14 bases spanning the gap. The CDR3 loop reads CSTNGSPYGYTF. The DNA of the CDR3 is TGCAGCACCAACGGGAGTCCCTATGGCTACACCTTC. Using reference TRBV29-1 and TRBJ1-2 for the parts outside the CDR3, the full variable domain is SAVISQKPSRDICQRGTSLTIQCQVDSQVTMMFWYRQQPGQSLTLIATANQGSEATYESGFVIDKFPISRPNLTFSTLTVSNMSPEDSSIYLCSTNGSPYGYTFGSGTRLTVV.

This chain uses TRBV5-5 with TRBJ2-2; no definite D call. V was pared by 3 bases and J by 4 bases, with 7 bases between. The CDR3 runs 13 residues. The germline V gene has CDR1 SGHKS and CDR2 YYEKEE (reference sequence). DNA of the CDR3: TGTGCCAGCAGCTACCGAAGCACCGGGGAGCTGTTTTTT. This encodes CASSYRSTGELFF.

The V and J genes are TRBV12-3 or TRBV12-4 and TRBJ2-7; D might be TRBD1 (5 bases). The CDR3 covers 14 residues. The V gene lost 6 bases and the J gene lost 6 bases, with 18 bases spanning the gap. The CDR3 DNA reads as TGTGCCAGCAGGTTGGGGCCTTTGATCGGCGAGCAGTACTTC. Its translation: CASRLGPLIGEQYF.

This clonotype was detected a few times. The chain recombines TRBV2 with TRBJ2-2, with D possibly TRBD2 on 6 matching bases. The CDR3 loop spans 15 amino acids. Trimming shortened V by 6 bases and J by 2 bases, and 13 bases separated the two germline ends. CDR1 and CDR2 (germline): SNHLY, FYNNEI. CDR3 coding DNA: TGTGCCAGCAGGAGACTAGACAGCAACACCGGGGAGCTGTTTTTT. Amino acid sequence: CASRRLDSNTGELFF.

This clonotype was seen a handful of times. The chain couples TRBV20-1 to TRBJ2-7; the match to TRBD2 covers 9 bases. CDR1 DFQATT and CDR2 SNEGSKA come from the germline V gene (reference sequence). This CDR3 comprises 13 residues. V was pared by 3 bases and J by 6 bases, with 6 bases of the junction left unmatched. CDR3 amino acids: CSARAGGPVEQYF. The CDR3 coding sequence is TGCAGTGCTAGGGCGGGGGGGCCGGTCGAGCAGTACTTC.

This chain uses TRBV29-1 with TRBJ1-6; D is uncertain. Trimming removed 2 bases at V and 8 bases at J, with 13 bases between. The CDR3 extends over 14 amino acids. The germline gives CDR1 SQVTM, CDR2 ANQGSEA. The CDR3 protein is CSVERVSRDSPLHF. For the CDR3, the DNA is TGCAGCGTTGAAAGGGTCAGCCGTGATTCACCCCTCCACTTT.

At least ten counts were recorded for this clonotype. The chain uses TRBV15 and TRBJ2-4; 9 nucleotides line up with TRBD2. Germline assignment: CDR1 LNHNV and CDR2 YYDKDF (reference sequence). J gave up 12 bases and V 3 bases, and 15 bases lay outside the gene matches. This CDR3 is 16 amino acids long. In nucleotides, the CDR3 is TGTGCCACCAGCAGCGGTCCCAGCGGGGGGTCCGTGACTCAGTACTTC. This encodes CATSSGPSGGSVTQYF.

V and J are TRBV12-3 or TRBV12-4 and TRBJ1-1; D is ambiguous. This CDR3 has 14 amino acids. The germline V and J ends were trimmed by 0 bases and 4 bases, with 9 bases remaining between them. The CDR3 region has the DNA TGTGCCAGCAGTTTAGCAAGGGATGGCACTGAAGCTTTCTTT. The encoded protein is CASSLARDGTEAFF.

The J gene is TRBJ2-1, the V gene TRBV20-1, with D perhaps given as TRBD1 or TRBD2 (5 bases each). Trimming left V 3 bases short and J 0 bases short, with 21 bases between. The length of the CDR3 is 18 residues. CDR1 is DFQATT, CDR2 SNEGSKA, per germline (reference sequence). CDR3 nucleotides: TGCAGTGCTAGCTCCCCAGGGAAGCGGACGAGCTCCTACAATGAGCAGTTCTTC. Translating gives CSASSPGKRTSSYNEQFF.

Concerning this clonotype: A much larger clone lies one base from this, so it may be a read error. The chain uses TRBV12-3 or TRBV12-4 and TRBJ1-2; D remains unclear. The CDR3 runs to 15 residues. V was cut by 1 base and J by 4 bases, with 13 bases left in between. CDR3 sequence reads: CASSLGSSGSYGYTF. The CDR3 DNA follows: TGTGCCAGCAGTTTAGGGTCCTCGGGGTCCTATGGCTACACCTTC.

At least ten counts were recorded for this clonotype. The V gene is TRBV29-1, the J gene TRBJ2-7; 8 bases line up with TRBD1. Germline loops: CDR1 SQVTM, CDR2 ANQGSEA. The CDR3 is 12 amino acids. V dropped 4 bases and J dropped 7; count of bases not matched to a gene: 6. The CDR3 loop reads CSVGDRGLEQYF. The CDR3 bases are TGCAGCGTTGGAGACAGGGGCCTGGAGCAGTACTTC.

The V gene is TRBV12-3 or TRBV12-4, the J gene TRBJ2-3; no clear D. The CDR3 is made up of 14 amino acids. Trimming cost V 3 bases and J 3 bases, with 10 bases left between them. CDR3: CASSFGSLTDTQYF. CDR3 coding DNA: TGTGCCAGCAGTTTCGGCTCATTGACAGATACGCAGTATTTT.

About this clonotype itself: Germline and junction disagree at one end, which may indicate a read error. This chain links TRBV12-3 or TRBV12-4 with TRBJ2-2; the D gene is possibly TRBD2 (6 bases). This CDR3 comprises 15 residues. The CDR3 region is CASSPTRKGTGGLFF. The CDR3 bases are TGTGCCAGCAGTCCCACACGGAAGGGGACCGGGGGGCTGTTTTTT.

This clonotype came up many times. The CDR3 loop reads CASSFGAERYTF. The CDR3 bases are TGTGCCAGCAGCTTCGGCGCCGAACGCTACACCTTC. The rearrangement uses TRBV7-6 and TRBJ1-2; the D is unclear. CDR1 is SGHVS and CDR2 is FNYEAQ in the germline V gene. CDR3 length equals 12 residues. The V and J ends lost 3 bases and 9 bases respectively, with 11 bases between them. The full variable domain, with the rest looked up from reference TRBV7-6 and TRBJ1-2, is GAGVSQSPRYKVTKRGQDVALRCDPISGHVSLYWYRQALGQGPEFLTYFNYEAQQDKSGLPNDRFSAERPEGSISTLTIQRTEQRDSAMYRCASSFGAERYTFGSGTRLTVV.

This clonotype was counted a few times. The CDR3 loop is CATSAGLGTGGAWRRETQYF. Written as DNA, the CDR3 is TGTGCCACCAGTGCCGGTCTCGGGACAGGGGGCGCTTGGCGCAGAGAGACCCAGTACTTC. The gene calls are TRBV24-1 and TRBJ2-5; 12 positions match TRBD1. V shed 5 bases, J shed 4 bases, and the junction held 19 bases outside the gene matches. The CDR3 is 20 amino acids. Germline V gene data show CDR1 as KGHDR and CDR2 as SFDVKD.

Concerning this clonotype: A read error may be the cause here, since a much bigger clone is one base away. The chain employs TRBV28 and TRBJ2-5, with TRBD1 identical over 10 bases. Germline CDR1 reads MDHEN; CDR2 reads SYDVKM. This CDR3 has 14 residues. Trimming took 4 bases from V and 12 from J; bases not matched to a gene: 11. CDR3 region: CASSWTGGGYEKYF. The CDR3 DNA follows: TGTGCCAGCAGTTGGACAGGGGGAGGGTACGAGAAGTACTTC. Together with reference TRBV28 and TRBJ2-5, the CDR3 gives the full variable domain: DVKVTQSSRYLVKRTGEKVFLECVQDMDHENMFWYRQDPGLGLRLIYFSYDVKMKEKGDIPEGYSVSREKKERFSLILESASTNQTSMYLCASSWTGGGYEKYFGPGTRLLVL.

This clonotype showed up many times. The V and J genes are TRBV5-1 and TRBJ2-3, with TRBD2 matching 8 bases. With 6 bases clipped from V and 0 bases from J, the junction kept 6 bases outside the gene matches. The V gene's germline CDR1 is SGHRS and CDR2 YFSETQ. The CDR3 has 15 amino acids. The CDR3 bases are TGCGCCAGCATCCCGGGAGGGACTAGCACAGATACGCAGTATTTT. Translated, it gives CASIPGGTSTDTQYF.

V usage is TRBV7-9 and J usage is TRBJ1-2, with D unresolved. The V end was cut by 11 bases, the J end by 8 bases, with 18 bases between. This CDR3 region has 12 residues. Germline V CDR1 and CDR2: SEHNR, FQNEAQ (reference sequence). The CDR3 bases are TGTGCCGGCACCCTCCGGGGAGGCGGCTACACCTTC. It translates to CAGTLRGGGYTF.